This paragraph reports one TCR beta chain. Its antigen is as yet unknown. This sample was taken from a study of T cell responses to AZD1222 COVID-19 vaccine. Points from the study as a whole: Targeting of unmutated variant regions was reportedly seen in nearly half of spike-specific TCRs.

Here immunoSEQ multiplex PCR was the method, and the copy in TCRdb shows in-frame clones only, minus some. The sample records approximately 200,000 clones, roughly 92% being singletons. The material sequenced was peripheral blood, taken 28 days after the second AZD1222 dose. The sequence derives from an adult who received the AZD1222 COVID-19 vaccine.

The CDR3 bases are TGTGCCAGCAGCTTGGGATCTACTGGGCGGAGACTGAACACTGAAGCTTTCTTT. Protein sequence: CASSLGSTGRRLNTEAFF. The chain recombines TRBV5-6 with TRBJ1-1; D not certain. CDR3 length: 18 amino acids. V shed 0 bases and J shed 0 bases, with 18 bases lying between them. Per germline, CDR1 SGHDT and CDR2 YYEEEE.